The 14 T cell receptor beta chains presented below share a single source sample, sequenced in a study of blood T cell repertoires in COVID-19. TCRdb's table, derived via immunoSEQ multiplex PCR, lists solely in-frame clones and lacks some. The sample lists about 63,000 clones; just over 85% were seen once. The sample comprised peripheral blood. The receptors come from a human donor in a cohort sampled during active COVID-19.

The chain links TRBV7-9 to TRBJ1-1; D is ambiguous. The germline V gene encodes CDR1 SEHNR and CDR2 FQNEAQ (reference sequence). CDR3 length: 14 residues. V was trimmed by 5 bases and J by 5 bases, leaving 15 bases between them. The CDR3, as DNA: TGTGCCAGCAGCCTTACGGGGATGGGAACTGAAGCTTTCTTT. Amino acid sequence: CASSLTGMGTEAFF.

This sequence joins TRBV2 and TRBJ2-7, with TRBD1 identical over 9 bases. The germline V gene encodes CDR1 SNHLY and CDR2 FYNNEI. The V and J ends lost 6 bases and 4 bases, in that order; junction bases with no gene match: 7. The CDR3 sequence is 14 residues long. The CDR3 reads CASRGDRVSYEQYF. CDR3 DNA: TGTGCCAGCAGGGGGGACAGGGTATCGTACGAGCAGTACTTC.

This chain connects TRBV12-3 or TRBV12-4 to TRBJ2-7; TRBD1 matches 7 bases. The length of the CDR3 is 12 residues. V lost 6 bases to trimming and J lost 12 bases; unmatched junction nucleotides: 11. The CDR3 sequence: CASRPRDSRLYF. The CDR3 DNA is TGTGCCAGCAGGCCACGGGACAGCCGACTGTACTTC.

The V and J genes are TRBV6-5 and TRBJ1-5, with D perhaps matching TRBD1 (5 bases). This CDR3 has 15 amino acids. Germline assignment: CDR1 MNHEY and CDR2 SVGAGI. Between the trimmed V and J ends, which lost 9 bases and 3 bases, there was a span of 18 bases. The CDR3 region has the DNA TGTGCCAGTTCCCTGTCGGGGGAACTCAATCAGCCCCAGCATTTT. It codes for CASSLSGELNQPQHF.

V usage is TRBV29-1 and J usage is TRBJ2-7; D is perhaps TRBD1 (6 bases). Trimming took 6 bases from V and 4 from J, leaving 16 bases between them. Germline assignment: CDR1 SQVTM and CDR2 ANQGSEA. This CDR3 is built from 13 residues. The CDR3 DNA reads TGCAGCGTCATTACACTGGACAGTTACGAGCAGTACTTC. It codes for CSVITLDSYEQYF.

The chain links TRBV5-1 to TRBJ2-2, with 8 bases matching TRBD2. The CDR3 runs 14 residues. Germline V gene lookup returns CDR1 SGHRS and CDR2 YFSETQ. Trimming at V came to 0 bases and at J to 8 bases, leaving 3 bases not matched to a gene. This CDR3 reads CASSLVGLEGELFF. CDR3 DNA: TGCGCCAGCAGCTTGGTGGGACTAGAGGGGGAGCTGTTTTTT.

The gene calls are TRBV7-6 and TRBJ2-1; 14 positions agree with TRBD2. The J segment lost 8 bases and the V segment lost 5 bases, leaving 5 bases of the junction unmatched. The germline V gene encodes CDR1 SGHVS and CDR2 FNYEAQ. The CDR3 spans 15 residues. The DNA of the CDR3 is TGTGCCAGCAGCCAGACTAGCGGGGGGGCATATGAGCAGTTCTTC. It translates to CASSQTSGGAYEQFF.

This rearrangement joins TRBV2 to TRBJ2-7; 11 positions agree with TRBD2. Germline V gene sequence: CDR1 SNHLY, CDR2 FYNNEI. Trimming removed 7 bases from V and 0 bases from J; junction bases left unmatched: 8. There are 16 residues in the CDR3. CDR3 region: CASTGLAGSSSYEQYF. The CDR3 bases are TGTGCCAGCACCGGACTAGCGGGTTCCAGCTCCTACGAGCAGTACTTC. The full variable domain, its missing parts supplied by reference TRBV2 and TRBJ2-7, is EPEVTQTPSHQVTQMGQEVILRCVPISNHLYFYWYRQILGQKVEFLVSFYNNEISEKSEIFDDQFSVERPDGSNFTLKIRSTKLEDSAMYFCASTGLAGSSSYEQYFGPGTRLTVT.

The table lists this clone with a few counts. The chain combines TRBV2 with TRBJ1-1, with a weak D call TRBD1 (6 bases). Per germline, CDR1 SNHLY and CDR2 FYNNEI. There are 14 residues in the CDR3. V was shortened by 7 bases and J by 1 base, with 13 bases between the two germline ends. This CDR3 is CASIRAQGNTEAFF. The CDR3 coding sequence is TGTGCCAGCATAAGGGCACAGGGGAACACTGAAGCTTTCTTT.

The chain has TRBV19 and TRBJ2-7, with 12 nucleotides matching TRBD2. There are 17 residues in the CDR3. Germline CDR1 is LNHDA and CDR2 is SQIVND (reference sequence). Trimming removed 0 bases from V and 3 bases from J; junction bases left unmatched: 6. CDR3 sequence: CASSIDRTSGTYYEQYF. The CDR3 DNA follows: TGTGCCAGTAGTATAGATCGGACTAGCGGGACTTACTACGAGCAGTACTTC.

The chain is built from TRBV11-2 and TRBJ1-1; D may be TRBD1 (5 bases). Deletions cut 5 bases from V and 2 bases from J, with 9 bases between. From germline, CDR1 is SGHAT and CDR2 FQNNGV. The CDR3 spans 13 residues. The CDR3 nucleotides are TGTGCCAGCAGCGGGACTTCCAACACTGAAGCTTTCTTT. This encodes CASSGTSNTEAFF. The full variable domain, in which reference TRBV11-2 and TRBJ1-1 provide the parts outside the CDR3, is EAGVAQSPRYKIIEKRQSVAFWCNPISGHATLYWYQQILGQGPKLLIQFQNNGVVDDSQLPKDRFSAERLKGVDSTLKIQPAKLEDSAVYLCASSGTSNTEAFFGQGTRLTVV.

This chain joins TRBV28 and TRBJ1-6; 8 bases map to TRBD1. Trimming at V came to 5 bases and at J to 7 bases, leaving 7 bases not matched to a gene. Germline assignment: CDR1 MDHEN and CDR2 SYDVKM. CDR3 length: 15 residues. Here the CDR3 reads CASSRQGARNSPLHF. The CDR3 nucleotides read TGTGCCAGCAGTCGCCAGGGGGCGCGGAATTCACCCCTCCACTTT.

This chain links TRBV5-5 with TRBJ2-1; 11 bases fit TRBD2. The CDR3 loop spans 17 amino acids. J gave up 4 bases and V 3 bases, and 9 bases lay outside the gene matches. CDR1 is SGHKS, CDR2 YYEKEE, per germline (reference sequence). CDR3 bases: TGTGCCAGCAGCTCCCGGGGGGTAGCGGGAGGGTACAATGAGCAGTTCTTC. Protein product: CASSSRGVAGGYNEQFF.

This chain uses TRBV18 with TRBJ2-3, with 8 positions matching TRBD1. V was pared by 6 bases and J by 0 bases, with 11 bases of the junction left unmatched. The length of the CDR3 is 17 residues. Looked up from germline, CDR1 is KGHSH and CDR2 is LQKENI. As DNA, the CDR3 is TGTGCCAGCTCCCTCAGGGGGCAGTCGATTAGCACAGATACGCAGTATTTT. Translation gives CASSLRGQSISTDTQYF.